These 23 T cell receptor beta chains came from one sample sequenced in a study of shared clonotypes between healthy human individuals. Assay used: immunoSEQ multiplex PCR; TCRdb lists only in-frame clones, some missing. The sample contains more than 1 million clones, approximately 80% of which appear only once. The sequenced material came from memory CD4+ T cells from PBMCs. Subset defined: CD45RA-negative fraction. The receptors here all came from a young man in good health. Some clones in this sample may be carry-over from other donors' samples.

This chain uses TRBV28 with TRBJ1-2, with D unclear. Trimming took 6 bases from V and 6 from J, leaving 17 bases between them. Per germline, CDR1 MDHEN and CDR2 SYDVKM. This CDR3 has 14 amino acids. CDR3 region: CASSQEVRSDGYTF. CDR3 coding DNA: TGTGCCAGCAGCCAAGAGGTCAGGTCGGATGGCTACACCTTC.

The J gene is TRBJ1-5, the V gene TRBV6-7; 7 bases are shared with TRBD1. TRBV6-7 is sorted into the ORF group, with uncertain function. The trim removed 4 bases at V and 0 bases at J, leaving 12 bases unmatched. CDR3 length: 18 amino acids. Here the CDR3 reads CASSSPPGTVTSNQPQHF. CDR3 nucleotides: TGTGCCAGCAGTTCCCCTCCCGGGACAGTAACTAGCAATCAGCCCCAGCATTTT.

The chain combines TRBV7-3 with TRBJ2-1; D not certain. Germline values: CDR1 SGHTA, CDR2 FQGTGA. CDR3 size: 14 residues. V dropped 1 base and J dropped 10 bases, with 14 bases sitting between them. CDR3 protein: CASSLSNPGTEQFF. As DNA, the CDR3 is TGTGCCAGCAGCTTAAGTAATCCCGGTACGGAGCAGTTCTTC.

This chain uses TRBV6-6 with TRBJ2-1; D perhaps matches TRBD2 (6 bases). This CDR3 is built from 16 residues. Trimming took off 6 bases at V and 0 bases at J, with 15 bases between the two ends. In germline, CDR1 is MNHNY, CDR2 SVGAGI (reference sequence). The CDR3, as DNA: TGTGCCAGCAGCCACGGGGCGGGGAGCTCCTACAATGAGCAGTTCTTC. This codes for CASSHGAGSSYNEQFF.

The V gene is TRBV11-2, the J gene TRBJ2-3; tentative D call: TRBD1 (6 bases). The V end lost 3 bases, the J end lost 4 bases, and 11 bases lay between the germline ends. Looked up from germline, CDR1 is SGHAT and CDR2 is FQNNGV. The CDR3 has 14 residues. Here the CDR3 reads CASSFLAGADTQYF. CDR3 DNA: TGTGCCAGCAGCTTCCTTGCAGGGGCAGATACGCAGTATTTT.

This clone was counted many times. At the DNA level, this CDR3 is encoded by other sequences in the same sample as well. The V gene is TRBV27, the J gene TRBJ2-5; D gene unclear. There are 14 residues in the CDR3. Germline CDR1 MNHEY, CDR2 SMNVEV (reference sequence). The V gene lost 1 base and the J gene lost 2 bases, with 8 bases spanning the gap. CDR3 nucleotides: TGTGCCAGCAGTTTATGGGCCAAGCAAGAGACCCAGTACTTC. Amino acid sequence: CASSLWAKQETQYF.

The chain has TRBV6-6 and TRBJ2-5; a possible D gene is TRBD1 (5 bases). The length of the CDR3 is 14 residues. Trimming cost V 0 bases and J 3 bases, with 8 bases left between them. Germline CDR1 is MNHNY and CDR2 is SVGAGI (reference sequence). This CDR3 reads CASSYSTQEETQYF. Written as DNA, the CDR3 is TGTGCCAGCAGTTACTCGACACAGGAAGAGACCCAGTACTTC.

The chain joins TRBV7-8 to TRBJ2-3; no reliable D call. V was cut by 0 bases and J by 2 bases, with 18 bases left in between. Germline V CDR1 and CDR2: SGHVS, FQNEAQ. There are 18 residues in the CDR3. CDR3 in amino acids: CASSLALKSILITDTQYF. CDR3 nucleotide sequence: TGTGCCAGCAGCTTAGCGCTAAAAAGCATATTAATCACAGATACGCAGTATTTT.

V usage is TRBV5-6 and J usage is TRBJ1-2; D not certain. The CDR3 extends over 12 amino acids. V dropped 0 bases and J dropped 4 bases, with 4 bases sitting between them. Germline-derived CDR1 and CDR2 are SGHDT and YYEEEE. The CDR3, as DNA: TGTGCCAGCAGCTTGGACCCCTATGGCTACACCTTC. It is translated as CASSLDPYGYTF. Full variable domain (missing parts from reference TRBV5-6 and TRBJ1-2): DAGVTQSPTHLIKTRGQQVTLRCSPKSGHDTVSWYQQALGQGPQFIFQYYEEEERQRGNFPDRFSGHQFPNYSSELNVNALLLGDSALYLCASSLDPYGYTFGSGTRLTVV.

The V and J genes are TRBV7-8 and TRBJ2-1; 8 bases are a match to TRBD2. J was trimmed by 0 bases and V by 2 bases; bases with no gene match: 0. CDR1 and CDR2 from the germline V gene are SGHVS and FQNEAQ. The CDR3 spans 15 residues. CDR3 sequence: CASSLREGSYNEQFF. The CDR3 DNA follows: TGTGCCAGCAGCTTACGGGAGGGCTCCTACAATGAGCAGTTCTTC.

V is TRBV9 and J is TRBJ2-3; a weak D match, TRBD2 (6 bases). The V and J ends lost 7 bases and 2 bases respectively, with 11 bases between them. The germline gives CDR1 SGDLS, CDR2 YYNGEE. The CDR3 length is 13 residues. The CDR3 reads CASSGGVTDTQYF. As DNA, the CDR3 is TGTGCCAGCTCCGGGGGTGTCACAGATACGCAGTATTTT.

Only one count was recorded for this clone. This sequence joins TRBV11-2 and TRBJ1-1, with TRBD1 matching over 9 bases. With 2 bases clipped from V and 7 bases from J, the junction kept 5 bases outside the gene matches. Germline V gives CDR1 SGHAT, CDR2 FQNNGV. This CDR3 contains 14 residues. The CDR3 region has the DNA TGTGCCAGCAGCTTAATGGGACAGGGTGATGAAGCTTTCTTT. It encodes CASSLMGQGDEAFF. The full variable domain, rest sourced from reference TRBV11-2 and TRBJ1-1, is EAGVAQSPRYKIIEKRQSVAFWCNPISGHATLYWYQQILGQGPKLLIQFQNNGVVDDSQLPKDRFSAERLKGVDSTLKIQPAKLEDSAVYLCASSLMGQGDEAFFGQGTRLTVV.

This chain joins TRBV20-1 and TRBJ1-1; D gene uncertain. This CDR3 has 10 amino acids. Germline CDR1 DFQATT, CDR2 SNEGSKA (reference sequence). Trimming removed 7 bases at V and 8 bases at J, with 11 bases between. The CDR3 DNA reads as TGCAGTGGAGTTGGCCTAGAAGCTTTCTTT. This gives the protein CSGVGLEAFF.

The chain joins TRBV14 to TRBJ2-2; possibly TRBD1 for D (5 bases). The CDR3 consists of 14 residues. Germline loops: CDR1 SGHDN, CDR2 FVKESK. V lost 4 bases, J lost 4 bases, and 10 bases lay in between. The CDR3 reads CASSPGQPTGELFF. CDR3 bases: TGTGCCAGCAGCCCCGGACAACCCACCGGGGAGCTGTTTTTT.

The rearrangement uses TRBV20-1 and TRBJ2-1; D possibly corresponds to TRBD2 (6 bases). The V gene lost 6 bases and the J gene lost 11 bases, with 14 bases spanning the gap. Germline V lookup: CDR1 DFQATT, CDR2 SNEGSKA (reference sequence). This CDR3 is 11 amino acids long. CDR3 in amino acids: CSARGGSQQFF. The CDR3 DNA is TGCAGTGCGAGGGGAGGCTCTCAGCAGTTCTTC.

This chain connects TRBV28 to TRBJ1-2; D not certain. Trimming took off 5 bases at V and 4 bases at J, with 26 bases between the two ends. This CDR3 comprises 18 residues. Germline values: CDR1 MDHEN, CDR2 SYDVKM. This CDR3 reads CASSPHRAQPGTGYGYTF. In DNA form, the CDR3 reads TGTGCCAGCAGTCCACACCGGGCCCAACCCGGAACGGGCTATGGCTACACCTTC.

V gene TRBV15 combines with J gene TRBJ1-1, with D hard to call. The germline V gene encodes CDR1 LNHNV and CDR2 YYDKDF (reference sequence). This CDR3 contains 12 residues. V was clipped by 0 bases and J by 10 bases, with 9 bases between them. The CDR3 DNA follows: TGTGCCACCAGCAGAGATAGAGGGAGAGCTTTCTTT. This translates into CATSRDRGRAFF. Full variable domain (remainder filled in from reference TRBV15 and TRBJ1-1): DAMVIQNPRYQVTQFGKPVTLSCSQTLNHNVMYWYQQKSSQAPKLLFHYYDKDFNNEADTPDNFQSRRPNTSFCFLDIRSPGLGDTAMYLCATSRDRGRAFFGQGTRLTVV.

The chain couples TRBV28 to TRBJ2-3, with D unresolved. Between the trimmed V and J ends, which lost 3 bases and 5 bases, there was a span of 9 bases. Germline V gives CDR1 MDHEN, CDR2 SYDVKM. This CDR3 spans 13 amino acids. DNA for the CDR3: TGTGCCAGCAGTTTGTCGTCGGGAGATACGCAGTATTTT. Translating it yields CASSLSSGDTQYF.

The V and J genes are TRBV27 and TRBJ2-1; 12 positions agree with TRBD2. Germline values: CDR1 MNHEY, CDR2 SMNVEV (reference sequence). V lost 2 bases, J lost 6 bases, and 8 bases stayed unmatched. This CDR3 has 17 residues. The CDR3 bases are TGTGCCAGCAGTTTACCCCAACTAGCGGGAGGAATCAATGAGCAGTTCTTC. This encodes CASSLPQLAGGINEQFF.

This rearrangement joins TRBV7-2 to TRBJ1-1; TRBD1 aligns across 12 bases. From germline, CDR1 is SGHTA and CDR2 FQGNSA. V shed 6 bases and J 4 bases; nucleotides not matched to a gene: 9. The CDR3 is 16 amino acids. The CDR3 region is CASSSGTGGWSTEAFF. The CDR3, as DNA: TGTGCCAGCAGTAGCGGGACAGGGGGCTGGAGCACTGAAGCTTTCTTT.

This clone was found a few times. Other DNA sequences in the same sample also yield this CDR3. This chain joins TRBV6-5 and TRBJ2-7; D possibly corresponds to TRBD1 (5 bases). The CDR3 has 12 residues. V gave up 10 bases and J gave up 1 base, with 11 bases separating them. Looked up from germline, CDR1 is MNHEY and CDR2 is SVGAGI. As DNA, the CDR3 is TGTGCCACCCGTCAGGGTTCCTACGAGCAGTACTTC. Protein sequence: CATRQGSYEQYF.

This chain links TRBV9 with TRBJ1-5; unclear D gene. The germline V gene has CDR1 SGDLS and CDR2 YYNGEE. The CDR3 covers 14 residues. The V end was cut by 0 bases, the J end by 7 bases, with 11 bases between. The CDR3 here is CASSVAGIGQPQHF. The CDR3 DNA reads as TGTGCCAGCAGCGTAGCGGGGATTGGACAGCCCCAGCATTTT.

The CDR3 here is CASSSTGQAFF. The CDR3 bases are TGTGCCAGCAGTTCAACAGGTCAAGCTTTCTTT. This rearrangement joins TRBV28 to TRBJ1-1, with D tentatively TRBD1 (5 bases). Between the trimmed V and J ends, which lost 4 bases and 9 bases, there was a span of 9 bases. Germline V gene sequence: CDR1 MDHEN, CDR2 SYDVKM. The CDR3 is made up of 11 amino acids.